This TCR beta chain stems from a study of T-cell reconstitution after alpha-beta-depleted transplantation in children. Library preparation (for TCRbeta) was performed with unique molecular identifiers. MiXCR, applied by TCRdb to the PCR reads, yields one record per CDR3 protein. The profile shows about 580,000 distinct CDR3 sequences, 20% to 30% of them singletons. Trimming stripped 3 bases from V and 6 bases from J, with 11 bases between. Germline V gene sequence: CDR1 DFQATT, CDR2 SNEGSKA (reference sequence). CDR3 length: 13 amino acids. This clonotype was found a few times. Its specificity is not known. Regarding the study as a whole: The origin of alpha-beta T cells about two months after transplant was reportedly several hundred expanded graft clones. From surviving recipient T cells and thymic progenitors came the high day-60 TCRbeta diversity observed in some patients. Hyperexpanded clones declined; after one year, newly produced T cells mostly supplied diversity.

This material consisted of PBMCs, taken before TCRalphabeta/CD19-depleted stem cell transplant. The receptor comes from a boy younger than two with Wiskott-Aldrich syndrome, due to receive a stem cell transplant. J is TRBJ1-4 and V is TRBV20-1; D perhaps matches TRBD1 (5 bases). The CDR3 reads CSARAGAYEKLFF. The DNA of the CDR3 is TGCAGTGCTAGGGCCGGGGCCTATGAAAAACTGTTTTTT.